This T cell receptor (beta chain) originates from a study of blood T cell repertoires in COVID-19. Study summary: There were acute and convalescent COVID-19 samples, and they came from the United States, Italy and Spain.

It was during active infection that Seattle patients were enrolled and then longitudinally followed. Some clones are missing from TCRdb's copy, which holds only in-frame ones; the method was immunoSEQ multiplex PCR. The sample carries under 300,000 clones, about 88% recorded once. The germline V and J ends were trimmed by 6 bases and 6 bases, with 21 bases remaining between them. This CDR3 is 16 amino acids long. CDR1 LGHNT and CDR2 FRNRAP come from the germline V gene. V is TRBV12-5 and J is TRBJ1-5; perhaps TRBD1 as D (5 bases). The TCR originated in an older woman with COVID-19, enrolled during active disease. The specimen was peripheral blood. In nucleotides, the CDR3 is TGTGCTAGTGGAGCCGAAAATTCAGGGTACGGTCAGCCCCAGCATTTT. It is translated as CASGAENSGYGQPQHF.